This T cell receptor beta chain was captured in a study of cytomegalovirus exposure and HLA in healthy donors. TCRdb's copy holds only in-frame clones and misses some; the assay was immunoSEQ multiplex PCR. The sample has 100,000 to 150,000 clones; 75% to 90% are singletons. V was shortened by 0 bases and J by 3 bases, with 7 bases between the two germline ends. The CDR3 totals 13 residues. Germline V gene data show CDR1 as SGHDT and CDR2 as YYEEEE. This chain connects TRBV5-6 to TRBJ2-7; D uncertain. What was sequenced was PBMCs. The TCR originated in a man aged 18 to 35 in good health and CMV-seropositive. CDR3 nucleotides: TGTGCCAGCAGCTTGGAAATCCACTACGAGCAGTACTTC. It codes for CASSLEIHYEQYF.